This TCR beta chain came from a study of neurological immune-mediated disorders. Study-level findings and limits: The level of TCR clonal expansion was highest in patients with HTLV-1-associated myelopathy and lowest in multiple sclerosis, where it fell below the level seen in healthy controls. No CDR3 amino acid sequences recurred among expanded clones across subjects, suggesting private repertoires in all groups.

5'RACE with 10-nucleotide random UMIs produced the cDNA. One entry per CDR3 protein results from TCRdb running MiXCR on the 5' RACE reads. The sample has about 49,000 distinct CDR3 sequences; approximately 9.1% are singletons. The CDR3 totals 15 residues. Trimming took 6 bases from V and 1 from J, leaving 18 bases between them. The germline V gene encodes CDR1 SQVTM and CDR2 ANQGSEA. Documented time point: longitudinal time-point 1 (baseline). In this sample, this clonotype turned up many times. Antigen unknown. The sequence was obtained from a woman aged 35 to 49 in good health. Source material: PBMCs. The chain combines TRBV29-1 with TRBJ1-1; no clear D gene. The CDR3 is CSVQGRATSNTEAFF. For the CDR3, the DNA is TGCAGCGTCCAAGGACGGGCAACGTCGAACACTGAAGCTTTCTTT.